This TCR beta chain is from a study of radiation and T cells in renal cell carcinoma. As to time point: blood 2 weeks post-SBRT. The treatment here: 15 Gy SBRT to primary tumor, nephrectomy 4 weeks later. This CDR3 spans 14 amino acids. The germline gives CDR1 MNHEY, CDR2 SVGAGI. Trimming cost V 5 bases and J 5 bases, with 15 bases left between them. Libraries were prepared by immunoSEQ multiplex PCR; TCRdb keeps only in-frame clonotypes and omits some of them. In the table there are 120,000 or so clones, 70% to 90% of which are singletons. This specimen consisted of blood, obtained from a patient whose treatment included radiotherapy and nephrectomy. This chain links TRBV6-5 with TRBJ1-2; D perhaps matches TRBD1 (6 bases). The receptor comes from a woman in her 70s with renal cell carcinoma. The CDR3 spells CASSEPGTPYGYTF. The CDR3 DNA sequence: TGTGCCAGCAGTGAACCCGGGACACCTTATGGCTACACCTTC.